These T cell receptor beta chains were read from a single sample in a study of T cell changes during pregnancy in multiple sclerosis. Some clones are missing from TCRdb's copy, which holds only in-frame ones; the method was immunoSEQ multiplex PCR. The data contain under 65,000 clones, roughly 92% of them singletons. Sequencing used CD8+ T cells from peripheral blood mononuclear cells, obtained in the third trimester of pregnancy. All receptors come from a female donor with multiple sclerosis, enrolled in a pregnancy study. Both conserved end residues are part of each CDR3. D genes are given only for firm matches. The listing skips clone size in some rows; elsewhere it reads once, few, many or a size class.

j_call clone_size d_call v_call cdr3_nt cdr3_aa
TRBJ2-7 - - TRBV21-1 TGTGCCAGCAGCAAAGGAGGAGGACAGGGCGTCCTTAGCTACGAGCAGTACTTC CASSKGGGQGVLSYEQYF
TRBJ2-7 - TRBD2 TRBV19 TGTGCCAGTAGTATTAGCGGGAGCTCCTACGAGCAGTACTTC CASSISGSSYEQYF
TRBJ2-1 - - TRBV19 TGTGCCAGTAGTATTTTAGTCTCCTACAATGAGCAGTTCTTC CASSILVSYNEQFF
TRBJ2-1 - TRBD2 TRBV10-2 TGCGCCAGCAGCTTCCCAGCGGGAGCTCCCAGTGAGCAGTTCTTC CASSFPAGAPSEQFF
TRBJ1-1 few - TRBV6-4 TGTGCCAGCAGTCGCGACACGAACACTGAAGCTTTCTTT CASSRDTNTEAFF
TRBJ2-1 - TRBD2 TRBV7-6 TGTGCCAGCAGCTTAGGGACTAGCGGGAGGCTTACCTACAATGAGCAGTTCTTC CASSLGTSGRLTYNEQFF
TRBJ1-4 - - TRBV11-2 TGTGCCAGCAGCTCCTTGGGGGGGACGTATGAAAAACTGTTTTTT CASSSLGGTYEKLFF
TRBJ1-2 - - TRBV13 TGTGCCAGCACAACGGGAGGCGGATCTAACTATGGCTACACCTTC CASTTGGGSNYGYTF
TRBJ2-7 - TRBD1 TRBV5-1 TGCGCCAGCACCCAGACAGGGAAGGTTTATGGCTACGAGCAGTACTTC CASTQTGKVYGYEQYF
TRBJ2-5 - - TRBV10-3 TGTGCCATCAGTGAGTCAAAGGTAGCGGAGAAGGGAGAGACCCAGTACTTC CAISESKVAEKGETQYF
TRBJ1-2 - TRBD1 TRBV30 TGTGCCTGGAACCCGACCCACGGACAGGGCTCGGGTTACACCTTC CAWNPTHGQGSGYTF
TRBJ2-7 - - TRBV20-1 TGCAGTGCTCCCGACTCCGGCGAGCAGTACTTC CSAPDSGEQYF
TRBJ1-1 - - TRBV6-1 TGTGCCGGACGGGATGGGCACACTGAAGCTTTCTTT CAGRDGHTEAFF
TRBJ2-1 - TRBD2 TRBV27 TGTGCCAGCAGGGGACTAGCGGGAACTGAGCAGTTCTTC CASRGLAGTEQFF
TRBJ2-7 - - TRBV27 TGTGCCAGCAGTCCTGCCAGGGCAACCTACGAGCAGTACTTC CASSPARATYEQYF
TRBJ2-5 - TRBD1 TRBV7-9 TGTGCCAGCAGCTATAGGACAGGGGGCCCGAGTGAGACCCAGTACTTC CASSYRTGGPSETQYF
TRBJ2-7 - - TRBV4-1 TGCGCCAGCAGCCCGGGACTGCAAAGGGAGCAGTACTTC CASSPGLQREQYF
TRBJ2-7 - TRBD1 TRBV5-8 TGTGCCAGCAGCTTGGTCCGGCAGGGGGCCTACGAGCAGTACTTC CASSLVRQGAYEQYF
TRBJ1-2 - - TRBV25-1 TGTGCCAGCAGTGCCGGGTCCTATGGCTACACCTTC CASSAGSYGYTF
TRBJ1-1 - - TRBV27 TGTGCCAGCAGACGACTAGGCGGGAACACTGAAGCTTTCTTT CASRRLGGNTEAFF
TRBJ2-1 - TRBD1 TRBV28 TGTGCCAGCAGTTTGTTGACAGGGGGCAATGAGCAGTTCTTC CASSLLTGGNEQFF
TRBJ1-2 - TRBD1 TRBV4-3 TGCGCCAGCAGCCAAGATCGGGCAGGGGGAAGGTATGGCTACACCTTC CASSQDRAGGRYGYTF
TRBJ2-1 - - TRBV5-5 TGTGCCAGCAGCTCCAATACAGGTTACAATGAGCAGTTCTTC CASSSNTGYNEQFF
TRBJ2-1 - - TRBV7-9 TGTGCCAGCAGCCTTAGTGGTGAGCAGTTCTTC CASSLSGEQFF
TRBJ2-1 - - TRBV29-1 TGCAGCGTTGAAGGGCAGGGGAGAATTTACAATGAGCAGTTCTTC CSVEGQGRIYNEQFF
TRBJ2-1 - - TRBV4-3 TGCGCCAGCAGCCAAGATCTACTAGGGTTCTCCTACAATGAGCAGTTCTTC CASSQDLLGFSYNEQFF
TRBJ2-7 - TRBD2 TRBV4-1 TGCGCCAGCAGCCAAGAACTTTTCGGGACTAGCTACGAGCAGTACTTC CASSQELFGTSYEQYF
TRBJ2-7 - - TRBV27 TGTGCCAGCAGCTTAGATGGGGCCTCCTACGAGCAGTACTTC CASSLDGASYEQYF
TRBJ2-7 once TRBD2 TRBV15 TGTGCCACCACCTCCGGGCGGGGGGGCGGGCAGGAGCAGTACTTC CATTSGRGGGQEQYF
TRBJ2-2 - - TRBV5-4 TGTGCCAGCAGCGACCGGACAGTAAATTCTGCCGGGGAGCTGTTTTTT CASSDRTVNSAGELFF
TRBJ1-3 - TRBD1 TRBV7-6 TGTGCCAGCAGCTTAGTCCCGGGACAGGGTAGACGAAACACCATATATTTT CASSLVPGQGRRNTIYF
TRBJ2-7 once TRBD1 TRBV2 TGTGCCAGCTCGCCTTTACTCCGGGACAGGGAACCCTACGAGCAGTACTTC CASSPLLRDREPYEQYF
TRBJ1-5 - - TRBV27 TGTGCGGCAGGCGGCAATCAGCCCCAGCATTTT CAAGGNQPQHF
TRBJ2-7 - TRBD1 TRBV5-6 TGTGCCAGCAGCCCCCAGGGACAGATTATCTACGAGCAGTACTTC CASSPQGQIIYEQYF
TRBJ1-2 - TRBD1 TRBV10-3 TGTGCCATCACCGTGACAGGGGGAGGGTATGGCTACACCTTC CAITVTGGGYGYTF
TRBJ1-4 - TRBD1 TRBV5-5 TGTGCCAGCAGCTCTCGACAGGGGGCTAATGAAAAACTGTTTTTT CASSSRQGANEKLFF
TRBJ2-6 - TRBD1 TRBV19 TGTGCCAGTAGGACCAGTGGACAGGGGCCATCTGGGGCCAACGTCCTGACTTTC CASRTSGQGPSGANVLTF
TRBJ1-2 - - TRBV6-1 TGTGCCAGCAGTGAAGATGGGCTGAACTATGGCTACACCTTC CASSEDGLNYGYTF
TRBJ1-1 - - TRBV10-2 TGCGCCAGCAATTTAGGACAAGGGACTTTGGGCACTGAAGCTTTCTTT CASNLGQGTLGTEAFF
TRBJ1-5 - - TRBV6-6 TGTGCCAGCAGTTACGGCTCGATCGGGCAGCCCCAGCATTTT CASSYGSIGQPQHF
TRBJ2-7 - TRBD1 TRBV27 TGTGCCAGCAGTCACGGGGACAGCTCCTACGAGCAGTACTTC CASSHGDSSYEQYF
TRBJ2-1 - TRBD2 TRBV18 TGTGCCAGCTCACCAAGGCGGGAGGCCGACAATGAGCAGTTCTTC CASSPRREADNEQFF
TRBJ2-3 - - TRBV7-3 TGTGCCAGCAGCTTAAGTGCGTCAGGGGATACGCAGTATTTT CASSLSASGDTQYF
TRBJ2-7 - TRBD1 TRBV6-5 TGTGCCAGCAGTTACTCCGGACAGGGGGGCTACGAGCAGTACTTC CASSYSGQGGYEQYF
TRBJ2-1 - - TRBV19 TGTGCCAGTAGTATAGGTCTGCGGAATGAGCAGTTCTTC CASSIGLRNEQFF
TRBJ1-3 - - TRBV15 TGTGCCACCAGCTATCAGGGATCGGGAAACACCATATATTTT CATSYQGSGNTIYF
TRBJ2-3 once - TRBV27 TGTGCCAGCAGGAAAAGGGGACACTCTAGCACAGATACGCAGTATTTT CASRKRGHSSTDTQYF
TRBJ1-5 - TRBD1 TRBV4-3 TGCGCCAGCAGCCGGACCGGGACAGGGGATCAGCCCCAGCATTTT CASSRTGTGDQPQHF
TRBJ2-1 few TRBD2 TRBV6-1 TGTGCCAGCAGTGCCAGGGGACTAGCTCTAGACAATGAGCAGTTCTTC CASSARGLALDNEQFF
TRBJ2-7 - TRBD2 TRBV13 TGTGCCAGCAGCTCCCCGACTAGCGGGGGGGGCGAGCAGTACTTC CASSSPTSGGGEQYF
TRBJ2-7 once - TRBV28 TGTGCCAGCAGTTTCGCAGGGGACCACGAGCAGTACTTC CASSFAGDHEQYF
TRBJ2-1 - TRBD1 TRBV19 TGTGCCAGTAGTACTTACCGGGACAGGGGTTTATACAATGAGCAGTTCTTC CASSTYRDRGLYNEQFF
TRBJ1-2 - - TRBV5-6 TGTGCCAGCAGCCCCTCTCTTTTGGGGGGAGGTGGCTACACCTTC CASSPSLLGGGGYTF
TRBJ2-1 - TRBD2 TRBV27 TGTGCCAGCAGGGTGGGGGGGGGAGGGAATGAGCAGTTCTTC CASRVGGGGNEQFF